Below are 7 T cell receptor beta chains sequenced from a single sample in a study of T-cell reconstitution after alpha-beta-depleted transplantation in children. General study points: From newly produced T cells came most of the T-cell counts and diversity one year after transplant.

Their specific antigens are unknown. Unique molecular identifiers were incorporated into the prepared TCRbeta library. TCRdb analysed the PCR reads with MiXCR anew, one entry per CDR3 protein. This sample has hundreds of thousands of distinct CDR3 sequences, with just over 7.5% found just once. The starting material was peripheral blood, obtained 360 days after TCRalphabeta/CD19-depleted stem cell transplant. All receptors come from a female patient younger than 10 who had a stem cell transplant for Fanconi anemia, so the T cells may come from the graft donor.

This clonotype was found many times. The chain combines TRBV6-2 or TRBV6-3 with TRBJ2-1; either TRBD1 or TRBD2 may supply D (5 bases each). Germline CDR1 reads MNHEY; CDR2 reads SVGEGT. The CDR3 extends over 15 amino acids. V lost 0 bases, J lost 7 bases, and 13 bases lay in between. DNA of the CDR3: TGTGCCAGCAGTTACTCCTACCTCGGGGCGAATGAGCAGTTCTTC. Translating it yields CASSYSYLGANEQFF.

In this sample, this clonotype turned up many times. The chain couples TRBV6-5 to TRBJ2-6; D gene uncertain. V was cut by 6 bases and J by 0 bases, with 6 bases left in between. The CDR3 length is 14 residues. Germline values: CDR1 MNHEY, CDR2 SVGAGI. This chain's CDR3 is CASRRYSGANVLTF. The CDR3 region has the DNA TGTGCCAGCAGACGCTACTCTGGGGCCAACGTCCTGACTTTC.

This clonotype occurred many times. The chain uses TRBV2 and TRBJ2-1; 10 nucleotides align to TRBD2. V trimming: 4 bases; J trimming: 9 bases; junction bases outside the gene matches: 9. Germline CDR1 reads SNHLY; CDR2 reads FYNNEI. CDR3 length: 15 residues. CDR3 DNA sequence: TGTGCCAGCAGTGTAACTAGCGGGGCCGGAGGTGAGCAGTTCTTC. It specifies CASSVTSGAGGEQFF.

This clonotype was seen at least ten times. The chain employs TRBV12-3 or TRBV12-4 and TRBJ2-7, with D perhaps TRBD1 or TRBD2 (5 bases each). This CDR3 region has 15 residues. The ends were cut back, 5 bases at V and 0 bases at J, with 14 bases in the middle. The CDR3 spells CASSGPGTGSYEQYF. In nucleotides, the CDR3 is TGTGCCAGCAGTGGGCCCGGGACGGGCTCCTACGAGCAGTACTTC.

There are many counts of this clonotype. The chain combines TRBV14 with TRBJ1-5, with TRBD1 as a possible D gene (5 bases). The V gene lost 0 bases and the J gene lost 6 bases, with 6 bases spanning the gap. CDR3 length: 13 residues. Germline CDR1 is SGHDN and CDR2 is FVKESK. CDR3 in amino acids: CASSQDRGQPQHF. In DNA, the CDR3 is TGTGCCAGCAGCCAAGATAGGGGTCAGCCCCAGCATTTT.

This clonotype was detected many times. V and J are TRBV3-1 and TRBJ2-7, with 11 bases lining up with TRBD2. The CDR3 has 18 amino acids. J was trimmed by 2 bases and V by 3 bases; bases with no gene match: 12. The germline gives CDR1 LGHDT, CDR2 YNNKEL (reference sequence). CDR3 nucleotides: TGTGCCAGCAGCCACCGTCACCCCGGGACTAGCGGCCCCTACGAGCAGTACTTC. It is translated as CASSHRHPGTSGPYEQYF.

This clonotype was observed at least ten times. At one end the junction does not follow the germline gene, possibly because of a read error. This chain links TRBV2 with TRBJ2-1; D is ambiguous. This CDR3 is 12 amino acids long. Per germline, CDR1 SNHLY and CDR2 FYNNEI. Here the CDR3 reads CASSEFYEPRLF. CDR3 DNA: TGTGCCAGCAGTGAATTTTATGAGCCCAGACTCTTC.